This record looks at one T cell receptor (beta chain) sequence and its context. The sample belongs to a study of PD-1 blockade in classical Hodgkin lymphoma. After autologous stem cell transplantation all patients relapsed, and prior brentuximab vedotin exposure differed between cohorts. TCRdb keeps only in-frame clones here, not all; method: immunoSEQ multiplex PCR. The table shows 70,000 or so clones, with 65% to 75% occurring only once. CDR3 length: 15 residues. The ends were cut back, 4 bases at V and 10 bases at J, with 22 bases in the middle. From germline, CDR1 is MNHNS and CDR2 SASEGT. The source material was peripheral blood mononuclear cells (PBMCs), sampled before the second cycle of nivolumab. The TCR sequence derives from a human donor with classical Hodgkin lymphoma. The rearrangement joins TRBV6-1 to TRBJ1-1, with a possible D match to TRBD1 (6 bases). The CDR3 spells CASSVGGEMRAGAFF. CDR3 nucleotides: TGTGCCAGCAGTGTAGGGGGAGAGATGCGGGCGGGAGCTTTCTTT.